Detailed here is one TCR beta chain. CDR1 and CDR2 (germline): LGHDT, YNNKEL (reference sequence). V lost 0 bases, J lost 11 bases, and 3 bases stayed unmatched. This CDR3 region has 13 residues. Original methodology: The assay estimated nucleated cells by amplifying reference gene primers. Using immunoSEQ multiplex PCR, the repertoire was profiled, and TCRdb retains in-frame clones only, with some absent. That table is the source of V, J and clone size, and D and trimming were worked out from the DNA. The sample contains some 150,000 clones, approximately 84% of which appear only once. The entry originates in a study of blood T cell repertoires in COVID-19. Turning to the study itself: Researchers got acute and convalescent COVID-19 samples from the United States, Italy and Spain. PBMCs, B-cell-depleted T cells, or T cells were the source of the cDNA or gDNA that made up the material.

The TCR originated in a man aged 70-80 years with acute or convalescent COVID-19. The sample consisted of peripheral blood. The rearrangement links TRBV3-1 (or the pseudogene TRBV3-2) to TRBJ1-4, with 7 bases identical to TRBD1. The CDR3 sequence: CASSQDLDRKLFF. CDR3 DNA sequence: TGTGCCAGCAGCCAAGATTTGGACAGGAAACTGTTTTTT.